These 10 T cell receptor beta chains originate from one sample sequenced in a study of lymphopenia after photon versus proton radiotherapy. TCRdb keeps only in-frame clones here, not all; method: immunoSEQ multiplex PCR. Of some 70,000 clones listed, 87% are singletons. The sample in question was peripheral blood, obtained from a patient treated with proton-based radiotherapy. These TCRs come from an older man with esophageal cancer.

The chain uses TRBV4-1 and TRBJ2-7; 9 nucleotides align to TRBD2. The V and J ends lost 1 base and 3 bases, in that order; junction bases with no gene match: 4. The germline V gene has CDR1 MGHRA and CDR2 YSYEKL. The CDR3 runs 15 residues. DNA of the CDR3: TGCGCCAGCAGCCAAGGGCCTAGCGGGAACTACGAGCAGTACTTC. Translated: CASSQGPSGNYEQYF.

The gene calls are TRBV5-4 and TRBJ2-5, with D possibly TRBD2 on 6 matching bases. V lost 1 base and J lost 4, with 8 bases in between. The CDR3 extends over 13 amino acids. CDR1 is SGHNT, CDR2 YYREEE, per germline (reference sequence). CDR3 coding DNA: TGTGCCAGCAGCTTGTCCGGGGGAGAGACCCAGTACTTC. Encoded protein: CASSLSGGETQYF.

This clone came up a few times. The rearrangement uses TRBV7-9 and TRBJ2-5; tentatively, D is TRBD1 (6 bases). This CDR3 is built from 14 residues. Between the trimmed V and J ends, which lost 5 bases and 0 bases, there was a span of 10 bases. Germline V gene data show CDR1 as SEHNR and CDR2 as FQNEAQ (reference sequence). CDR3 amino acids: CASSKTGDQETQYF. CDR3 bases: TGTGCCAGCAGCAAGACAGGAGACCAAGAGACCCAGTACTTC. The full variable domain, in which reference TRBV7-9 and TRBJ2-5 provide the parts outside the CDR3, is DTGVSQNPRHKITKRGQNVTFRCDPISEHNRLYWYRQTLGQGPEFLTYFQNEAQLEKSRLLSDRFSAERPKGSFSTLEIQRTEQGDSAMYLCASSKTGDQETQYFGPGTRLLVL.

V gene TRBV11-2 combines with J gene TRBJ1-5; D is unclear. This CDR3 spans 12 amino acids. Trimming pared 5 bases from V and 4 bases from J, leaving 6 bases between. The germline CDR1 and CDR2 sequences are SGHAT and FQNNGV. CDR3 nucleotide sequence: TGTGCCAGCAGCACAAATAATCAGCCCCAGCATTTT. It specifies CASSTNNQPQHF.

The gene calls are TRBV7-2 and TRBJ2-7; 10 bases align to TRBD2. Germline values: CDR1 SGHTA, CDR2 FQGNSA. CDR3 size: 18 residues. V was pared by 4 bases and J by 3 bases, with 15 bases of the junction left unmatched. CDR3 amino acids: CASSSPRGASGGFYEQYF. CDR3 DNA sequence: TGTGCCAGCAGCTCCCCCCGCGGGGCTAGCGGGGGTTTCTACGAGCAGTACTTC.

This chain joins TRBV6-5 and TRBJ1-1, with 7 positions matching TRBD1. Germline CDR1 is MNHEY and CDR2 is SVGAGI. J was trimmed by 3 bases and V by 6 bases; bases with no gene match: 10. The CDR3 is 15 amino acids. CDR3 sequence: CASRISYRGDTEAFF. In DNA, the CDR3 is TGTGCCAGCAGAATATCGTACAGGGGAGACACTGAAGCTTTCTTT.

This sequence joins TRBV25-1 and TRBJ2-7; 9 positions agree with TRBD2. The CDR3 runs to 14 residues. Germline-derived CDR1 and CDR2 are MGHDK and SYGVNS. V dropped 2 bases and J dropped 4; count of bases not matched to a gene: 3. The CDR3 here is CASSELAGRYEQYF. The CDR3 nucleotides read TGTGCCAGCAGTGAACTAGCGGGGAGATACGAGCAGTACTTC.

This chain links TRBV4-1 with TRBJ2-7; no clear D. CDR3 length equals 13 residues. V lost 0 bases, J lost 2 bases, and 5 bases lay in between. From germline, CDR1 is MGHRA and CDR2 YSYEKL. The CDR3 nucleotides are TGCGCCAGCAGCCAAGAGACAACCTACGAGCAGTACTTC. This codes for CASSQETTYEQYF.

The CDR3 here is CASSPRYTGELFF. As DNA, the CDR3 is TGTGCCAGCAGCCCCCGGTACACCGGGGAGCTGTTTTTT. The gene calls are TRBV5-6 and TRBJ2-2; D is undetermined. Trimming cost V 4 bases and J 3 bases, with 7 bases left between them. The CDR3 loop spans 13 amino acids. Germline loops: CDR1 SGHDT, CDR2 YYEEEE.

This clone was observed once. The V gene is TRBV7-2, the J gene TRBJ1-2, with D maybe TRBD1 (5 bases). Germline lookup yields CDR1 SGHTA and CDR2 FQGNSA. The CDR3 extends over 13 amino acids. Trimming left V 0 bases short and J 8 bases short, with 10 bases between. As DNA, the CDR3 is TGTGCCAGCAGCTTAGCGGGGGTGACGGGCTACACCTTC. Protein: CASSLAGVTGYTF.